Below, one T cell receptor (beta chain) is given with its context. These data belong to a study of shared clonotypes between healthy human individuals. This CDR3 spans 15 amino acids. CDR1 is MDHEN and CDR2 is SYDVKM in the germline V gene. Trimming left V 4 bases short and J 1 base short, with 14 bases between. CD45RO-negative cells were positively selected for CCR7, leaving out terminally differentiated effector memory CD45RA+ cells. Only in-frame clones appear in the TCRdb table, and some are missing; sequencing was by immunoSEQ multiplex PCR. The table shows some 2.1 million clones, with just under 95% occurring only once.

The chain couples TRBV28 to TRBJ2-7; perhaps D is TRBD1 or TRBD2 (5 bases each). The specimen was naive CD8+ T cells from PBMCs. The receptor comes from a man younger than 35 in good health. Some clones in this sample may be carry-over from other donors' samples. The CDR3 reads CASSWGPGLSYEQYF. CDR3 nucleotide sequence: TGTGCCAGCAGTTGGGGCCCGGGGCTATCCTACGAGCAGTACTTC.